The 30 T cell receptor beta chains below all came from one sample that was sequenced in a study. Using its own MiXCR run on the 5' RACE reads, TCRdb lists one record per CDR3 protein. Among some 10,000 distinct CDR3 sequences listed, approximately 61% were seen once. Sequencing was carried out using tumor-infiltrating memory CD4+ T cells sorted from the breast tumor. Subset: memory CD4+ T cells, CD4+CD45RO+CD25-. All receptors come from a female donor with breast cancer.

V is TRBV15 and J is TRBJ1-5; TRBD1 is a possible D gene (6 bases). The CDR3 runs 18 residues. CDR1 is LNHNV, CDR2 YYDKDF, per germline (reference sequence). Trimming removed 1 base from V and 7 bases from J, with 23 bases in between. This chain's CDR3 is CATSRAGGRGGKSQPQHF. The DNA for the CDR3 is TGTGCCACCAGCAGAGCCGGCGGGAGGGGGGGGAAGTCCCAGCCCCAGCATTTT.

The V and J genes are TRBV12-3 or TRBV12-4 and TRBJ1-1; D might be TRBD1 (6 bases). Trimming stripped 5 bases from V and 7 bases from J, with 14 bases between. This CDR3 comprises 13 residues. In nucleotides, the CDR3 is TGTGCCAGCAGTCCGGGACACCTATATGAAGCTTTCTTT. Amino acid sequence: CASSPGHLYEAFF.

The chain joins TRBV7-8 to TRBJ2-7; TRBD2 might be the D (6 bases). V lost 4 bases and J lost 5, with 18 bases in between. The length of the CDR3 is 15 residues. Per germline, CDR1 SGHVS and CDR2 FQNEAQ. The CDR3 nucleotides read TGTGCCAGCAGCTCCCTAGGGGCCGGGGGACACGAGCAGTACTTC. Translation gives CASSSLGAGGHEQYF.

The chain uses TRBV4-2 and TRBJ2-2; D is perhaps TRBD1 or TRBD2 (5 bases each). The CDR3 runs to 17 residues. Germline CDR1 and CDR2: LGHNA and YNFKEQ. V lost 3 bases and J lost 3, with 17 bases in between. CDR3 in DNA: TGTGCCAGCAGCCAGGACACCACGGGACGATACACCGGGGAGCTGTTTTTT. Its translation is CASSQDTTGRYTGELFF.

This clonotype was picked up one time. A junction end diverges from the germline sequence, so it may reflect a read error. J is TRBJ2-3 and V is TRBV7-7, with D uncertain. This CDR3 spans 13 amino acids. CDR1 and CDR2 (germline): SSHAT, FNYEAQ (reference sequence). The CDR3: CASSPGLIDTQYF. The CDR3 coding sequence is TGTGCTAGCAGCCCGGGTCTTATAGATACGCAGTATTTT.

This clonotype was seen only a few times. The gene calls are TRBV9 and TRBJ1-6; D remains unclear. Germline CDR1 and CDR2: SGDLS and YYNGEE. The ends were cut back, 0 bases at V and 4 bases at J, with 14 bases in the middle. The CDR3 runs to 17 residues. CDR3 loop: CASSVEVNPLYNSPLHF. CDR3 DNA: TGTGCCAGCAGCGTAGAGGTTAACCCGCTATATAATTCACCCCTCCACTTT.

CDR3 in amino acids: CASSYSIPFEQYF. CDR3 nucleotides: TGTGCCAGCAGTTACTCGATCCCATTTGAGCAGTACTTC. The chain uses TRBV6-1 and TRBJ2-7, with no clear D. V gave up 5 bases and J gave up 7 bases, with 15 bases separating them. Germline values: CDR1 MNHNS, CDR2 SASEGT. This CDR3 comprises 13 residues.

This clonotype was observed a few times. The J gene is TRBJ2-3, the V gene TRBV12-3 or TRBV12-4; TRBD2 matches at 13 bases. The CDR3 is 14 amino acids. V shed 8 bases, J shed 1 base, and the junction held 0 bases outside the gene matches. The chain's CDR3 is CASGTSGGTDTQYF. CDR3 DNA: TGTGCCAGCGGGACTAGCGGGGGCACAGATACGCAGTATTTT.

The genes are TRBV10-3 and TRBJ2-3; 7 bases match TRBD2. CDR3 length: 12 amino acids. The ends lost 8 bases at V and 5 bases at J; junction bases unmatched: 4. Germline assignment: CDR1 ENHRY and CDR2 SYGVKD. The CDR3 DNA sequence: TGTGCCATCGCGGGAGTACTAGATACGCAGTATTTT. It codes for CAIAGVLDTQYF.

This chain joins TRBV7-9 and TRBJ2-3; 9 bases are a match to TRBD1. The CDR3 loop spans 14 amino acids. CDR1 is SEHNR and CDR2 is FQNEAQ in the germline V gene (reference sequence). Trimming cost V 5 bases and J 2 bases; bases outside gene matches: 2. As DNA, the CDR3 is TGTGCCAGCAGCCTACAGGGGGCCACAGATACGCAGTATTTT. Translating it yields CASSLQGATDTQYF.

V is TRBV5-1 and J is TRBJ1-5; unclear D gene. This CDR3 has 15 residues. Germline V lookup: CDR1 SGHRS, CDR2 YFSETQ. V dropped 0 bases and J dropped 6 bases, with 13 bases sitting between them. CDR3 sequence: CASSLGPLEGQPQHF. CDR3 coding DNA: TGCGCCAGCAGCTTGGGCCCCTTAGAGGGTCAGCCCCAGCATTTT.

The chain joins TRBV6-5 to TRBJ2-5, with D unclear. Trimming took off 6 bases at V and 2 bases at J, with 7 bases between the two ends. The CDR3 totals 12 residues. Germline values: CDR1 MNHEY, CDR2 SVGAGI. The CDR3 bases are TGTGCCAGCAGGGCCCCTCAAGAGACCCAGTACTTC. Translated: CASRAPQETQYF.

This clonotype occurred a few times. CDR3 nucleotides: TGTGCCAGCAGCTTAGAGGGCAGGCTAGTAGATCAGCCCCAGCATTTT. This encodes CASSLEGRLVDQPQHF. The chain couples TRBV7-2 to TRBJ1-5; D not certain. The V and J ends lost 1 base and 5 bases respectively, with 15 bases between them. The CDR3 totals 16 residues. CDR1 is SGHTA and CDR2 is FQGNSA in the germline V gene.

This chain connects TRBV5-1 to TRBJ2-1; 11 nucleotides align to TRBD2. The V segment lost 4 bases and the J segment 3 bases; nucleotides outside the gene matches: 3. The germline gives CDR1 SGHRS, CDR2 YFSETQ. The CDR3 contains 15 residues. The CDR3 loop is CASSRLAGSYNEQFF. The DNA of the CDR3 is TGCGCCAGCAGCCGACTAGCGGGAAGCTACAATGAGCAGTTCTTC.

A few counts support this clonotype. The V call is TRBV28, the J call TRBJ2-3, with a possible D match to TRBD2 (7 bases). Looked up from germline, CDR1 is MDHEN and CDR2 is SYDVKM. CDR3 size: 13 residues. Between the trimmed V and J ends, which lost 3 bases and 4 bases, there was a span of 8 bases. In nucleotides, the CDR3 is TGTGCCAGCAGTTTGGGGGGGCCAGATACGCAGTATTTT. Protein product: CASSLGGPDTQYF.

This clonotype was observed a handful of times. The chain employs TRBV5-1 and TRBJ1-1; unclear D gene. The CDR3 is 13 residues long. Trimming took off 1 base at V and 8 bases at J, with 12 bases between the two ends. The germline V gene has CDR1 SGHRS and CDR2 YFSETQ. CDR3 DNA sequence: TGCGCCAGCAGCTTGCTAAGCGCCGCAGAAGCTTTCTTT. Its translation is CASSLLSAAEAFF.

The chain uses TRBV7-3 and TRBJ2-2, with a possible D match to TRBD2 (7 bases). V lost 6 bases to trimming and J lost 4 bases, with 15 bases between them. This CDR3 region has 15 residues. The germline V gene encodes CDR1 SGHTA and CDR2 FQGTGA. The CDR3: CASSPGGGLTGELFF. The CDR3 DNA follows: TGTGCCAGCAGTCCTGGGGGGGGCCTCACCGGGGAGCTGTTTTTT.

The V call is TRBV27, the J call TRBJ2-2, with 9 bases that match TRBD1. CDR1 is MNHEY and CDR2 is SMNVEV in the germline V gene (reference sequence). V gave up 7 bases and J gave up 4 bases; unmatched junction bases: 10. The CDR3 is 16 amino acids. The CDR3 here is CASKGEQGASTGELFF. The CDR3 bases are TGTGCCAGCAAGGGGGAACAGGGGGCTAGCACCGGGGAGCTGTTTTTT.

This clonotype has only a few counts. The rearrangement joins TRBV10-3 to TRBJ1-1, with a possible D match to TRBD1 (5 bases). Germline V gene lookup returns CDR1 ENHRY and CDR2 SYGVKD. Trimming pared 2 bases from V and 0 bases from J, leaving 10 bases between. CDR3 length: 15 residues. The CDR3: CAISEGGALNTEAFF. CDR3 coding DNA: TGTGCCATCAGTGAGGGAGGGGCGCTGAACACTGAAGCTTTCTTT.

This clonotype was detected a few times. The chain uses TRBV29-1 and TRBJ2-7, with D tentatively TRBD1 (6 bases). Germline CDR1 SQVTM, CDR2 ANQGSEA. The CDR3 spans 11 residues. Trimming cost V 3 bases and J 10 bases, with 13 bases left between them. CDR3 nucleotides: TGCAGCGTTGATTTCGGACAGCGTCAGTACTTC. Translated, it gives CSVDFGQRQYF.

This clonotype showed up just once. V and J are TRBV5-5 and TRBJ1-5; a weak D match, TRBD1 (6 bases). V lost 7 bases and J 9 bases, leaving 17 bases between the germline ends. Germline loops: CDR1 SGHKS, CDR2 YYEKEE (reference sequence). The CDR3 extends over 13 amino acids. This CDR3 is CASSRDTSGPQHF. CDR3 coding DNA: TGTGCCAGCTCCCGGGACACCAGCGGGCCCCAGCATTTT.

The chain has TRBV20-1 and TRBJ1-2, with D perhaps TRBD1 (6 bases). The germline CDR1 and CDR2 sequences are DFQATT and SNEGSKA (reference sequence). This CDR3 spans 13 amino acids. The ends were cut back, 5 bases at V and 5 bases at J, with 15 bases in the middle. CDR3 loop: CSAAGAPEYGYTF. The CDR3 bases are TGCAGTGCTGCGGGGGCCCCCGAATATGGCTACACCTTC.

This chain uses TRBV12-3 or TRBV12-4 with TRBJ2-1; no clear D gene. V was clipped by 2 bases and J by 9 bases, with 5 bases between them. The CDR3 is 11 amino acids. For the CDR3, the DNA is TGTGCCAGCAGTTTAACGGGTGAGCAGTTCTTC. Protein sequence: CASSLTGEQFF.

This clonotype showed up just a few times. The V gene is TRBV29-1, the J gene TRBJ2-3; 8 nucleotides line up with TRBD1. The CDR3 has 13 amino acids. Germline lookup yields CDR1 SQVTM and CDR2 ANQGSEA. V dropped 3 bases and J dropped 6; count of bases not matched to a gene: 5. Written as DNA, the CDR3 is TGCAGCGTTGACTACAGGGGGAGCGATACGCAGTATTTT. This encodes CSVDYRGSDTQYF.

V gene TRBV20-1 combines with J gene TRBJ2-2; tentatively, D is TRBD1 (5 bases). The CDR3 consists of 12 residues. Looked up from germline, CDR1 is DFQATT and CDR2 is SNEGSKA (reference sequence). CDR3 amino acids: CSATGNTGELFF. The CDR3 bases are TGCAGCGCAACAGGGAACACCGGGGAGCTGTTTTTT.

About this clonotype: Because the CDR3 is missing its conserved closing phenylalanine or tryptophan, this is likely a read error. This chain connects TRBV6-5 to TRBJ2-2, with 8 nucleotides matching TRBD1. This CDR3 is built from 14 residues. Germline V lookup: CDR1 MNHEY, CDR2 SVGAGI. Trimming removed 5 bases from V and 6 bases from J; junction bases left unmatched: 5. The CDR3 bases are TGTGCCAGCAGTATTAGACAGGGGCCCGGGGAGCTGTTTTCT. Amino acids: CASSIRQGPGELFS.

This chain connects TRBV6-5 to TRBJ1-1; TRBD1 matches at 8 bases. J gave up 6 bases and V 5 bases, and 8 bases lay outside the gene matches. CDR1 and CDR2 (germline): MNHEY, SVGAGI. This CDR3 region has 14 residues. The CDR3 loop is CASSDGQGLAEAFF. Written as DNA, the CDR3 is TGTGCCAGCAGTGACGGACAGGGACTGGCTGAAGCTTTCTTT.

This clonotype was seen only a few times. The J gene is TRBJ2-2, the V gene TRBV28; D remains unclear. Germline V gene sequence: CDR1 MDHEN, CDR2 SYDVKM. The CDR3 has 12 amino acids. Deletions cut 5 bases from V and 7 bases from J, with 8 bases between. CDR3 sequence: CASSERVGELFF. The CDR3 region has the DNA TGTGCCAGCAGTGAAAGGGTCGGGGAGCTGTTTTTT.

The chain combines TRBV11-2 with TRBJ2-1; TRBD2 is a possible D gene (7 bases). Trimming cost V 5 bases and J 4 bases, with 15 bases left between them. The CDR3 totals 15 residues. Germline V lookup: CDR1 SGHAT, CDR2 FQNNGV. This CDR3 is CASSPIRGAYNEQFF. DNA of the CDR3: TGTGCCAGCAGCCCTATCCGGGGGGCTTACAATGAGCAGTTCTTC.

The chain combines TRBV7-9 with TRBJ1-2, with 9 bases identical to TRBD1. Germline V gene sequence: CDR1 SEHNR, CDR2 FQNEAQ (reference sequence). The CDR3 has 14 amino acids. V was pared by 5 bases and J by 7 bases, with 8 bases of the junction left unmatched. The CDR3 is CASSLGQGHVGYTF. The CDR3 DNA is TGTGCCAGCAGCCTAGGACAGGGGCATGTTGGCTACACCTTC. Looking up the rest from reference TRBV7-9 and TRBJ1-2 gives the full variable domain: DTGVSQNPRHKITKRGQNVTFRCDPISEHNRLYWYRQTLGQGPEFLTYFQNEAQLEKSRLLSDRFSAERPKGSFSTLEIQRTEQGDSAMYLCASSLGQGHVGYTFGSGTRLTVV.